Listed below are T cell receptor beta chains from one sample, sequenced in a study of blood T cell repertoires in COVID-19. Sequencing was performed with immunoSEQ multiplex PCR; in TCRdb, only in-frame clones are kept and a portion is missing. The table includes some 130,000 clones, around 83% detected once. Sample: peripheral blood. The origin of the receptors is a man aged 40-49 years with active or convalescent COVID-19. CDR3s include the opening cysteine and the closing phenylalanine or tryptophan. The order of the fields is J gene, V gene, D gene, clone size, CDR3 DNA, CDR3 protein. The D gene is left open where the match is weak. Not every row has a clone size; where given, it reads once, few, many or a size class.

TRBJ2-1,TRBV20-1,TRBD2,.,TGCAGTGCTAGTTTCTTAGCGGGCCCTCGGGGGAATGAGCAGTTCTTC,CSASFLAGPRGNEQFF
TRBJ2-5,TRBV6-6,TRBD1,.,TGTGCCAGCAGTCGCCCGGACAGGGGGCGCCAAGAGACCCAGTACTTC,CASSRPDRGRQETQYF
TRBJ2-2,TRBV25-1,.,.,TGTGCCAGCAGTGAGATATTGGCAGGGAGGACCGGGGAGCTGTTTTTT,CASSEILAGRTGELFF
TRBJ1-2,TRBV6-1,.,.,TGTGCCAGCAGTGACCCGACAGGTGTCGTCTATGGCTACACCTTC,CASSDPTGVVYGYTF
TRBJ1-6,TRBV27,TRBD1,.,TGTGCCAGCAGTTTAAACCGATCGGGACAGGGAAAGTCACCCCTCCACTTT,CASSLNRSGQGKSPLHF
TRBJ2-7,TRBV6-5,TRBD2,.,TGTGCCAGCAGCTCCCCCAGCGGGGGCAGCGAGCAGTACTTC,CASSSPSGGSEQYF
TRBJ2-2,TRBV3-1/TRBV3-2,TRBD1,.,TGTGCCAGCAGCCGCCGAGGTGGGGGGACAGGGGCAGAGGAGCTGTTTTTT,CASSRRGGGTGAEELFF
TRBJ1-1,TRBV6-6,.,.,TGTGCCAGCATCCCCCGGGATTCGGACACTGAAGCTTTCTTT,CASIPRDSDTEAFF
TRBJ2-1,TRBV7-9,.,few,TGTGCCAGCAGCTTAGTAGCGGCCTTTAATGAGCAGTTCTTC,CASSLVAAFNEQFF
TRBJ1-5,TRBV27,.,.,TGTGCCAGCAGCACCAGGGGCGTTAGCAATCAGCCCCAGCATTTT,CASSTRGVSNQPQHF
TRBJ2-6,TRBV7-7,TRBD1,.,TGTGCTAGCAGCCCTGGACAGGGGGTTAACTCTGGGGCCAACGTCCTGACTTTC,CASSPGQGVNSGANVLTF
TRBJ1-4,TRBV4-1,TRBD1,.,TGCGCCAGCAGCCCGACAGGGGGCAGTAATGAAAAACTGTTTTTT,CASSPTGGSNEKLFF
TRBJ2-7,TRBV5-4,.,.,TGTGCCAGCAGCTTGGACTTGGCTAGTATAGACGAGCAGTACTTC,CASSLDLASIDEQYF
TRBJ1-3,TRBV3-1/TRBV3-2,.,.,TGTGCCAGCAGCCAAGGAAGCTCCTCTGGAAACACCATATATTTT,CASSQGSSSGNTIYF
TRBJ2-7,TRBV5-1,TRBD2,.,TGCGCCAGCAGCCTAATCCTTAGGACTAGCGGGAGCTCCTACGAGCAGTACTTC,CASSLILRTSGSSYEQYF
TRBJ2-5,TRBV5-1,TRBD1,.,TGCGCCAGCCGGCCGACAGGGCTCCGCCAAGAGACCCAGTACTTC,CASRPTGLRQETQYF
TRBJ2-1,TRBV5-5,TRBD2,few,TGTGCCAGCAGTCGGGGACTAGCGGGGGTTACAATGAGCAGTCACGTTGGGCAGTTCTTC,CASSRGLAGVTMSSHVGQFF
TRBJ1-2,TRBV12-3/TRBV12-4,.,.,TGTGCCAGCAGTTTGTTATCCTATGGCTACACCTTC,CASSLLSYGYTF
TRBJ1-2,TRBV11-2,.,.,TGTGCCAGCAGCTTGAGTGACAGGAGCTATGGCTACACCTTC,CASSLSDRSYGYTF
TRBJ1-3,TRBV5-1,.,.,TGCGCCAGCAGTCCAACGGCGGGTCGGGACACCATATATTTT,CASSPTAGRDTIYF
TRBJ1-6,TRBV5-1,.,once,TGCGCCAGCAGGCAAGACAGTATTTCACCCCTCCACTTT,CASRQDSISPLHF
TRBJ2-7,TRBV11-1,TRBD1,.,TGTGCCAGCAGCTTTCAAACAGGGGGCCCCCTCTACGAGCAGTACTTC,CASSFQTGGPLYEQYF
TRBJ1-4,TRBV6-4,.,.,TGTGCCACCGGGATCTTGACTCCGGAAAAACTGTTTTTT,CATGILTPEKLFF
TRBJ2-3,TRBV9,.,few,TGTGCCAGCAGCACCCCGAGGCCTGGGACAGATACGCAGTATTTT,CASSTPRPGTDTQYF